The source of this TCR beta chain is a study of OX40 agonist ivuxolimab in advanced cancers. Study-level information: Prior anti-PD-1, anti-PD-L1 or anti-CTLA-4 therapy did not bar entry, and approximately 40% had some. Study outcomes and limitations: Averaging showed that CD8+ T cells had more expanded clones than CD4+ did. Certain nonresponding patients likewise had low normalized T-cell clonal expansion.

V lost 0 bases, J lost 0 bases, and 3 bases lay in between. Germline CDR1 reads SGHVS; CDR2 reads FQNEAQ. The CDR3 has 13 amino acids. Here immunoSEQ multiplex PCR was the method, and the copy in TCRdb shows in-frame clones only, minus some. Among 25,000 to 35,000 clones listed, about 88% were seen once. This clone was seen just once. Its antigen remains unknown. The specimen was CD4+ or CD8+ T cells sorted from blood, collected in a trial of the OX40 agonist ivuxolimab. This sequence joins TRBV7-8 and TRBJ2-7; D uncertain. This receptor was taken from an adult with an advanced solid tumor such as melanoma, head and neck, liver or kidney cancer. CDR3: CASSLADSYEQYF. The CDR3 DNA follows: TGTGCCAGCAGCTTAGCTGACTCCTACGAGCAGTACTTC.